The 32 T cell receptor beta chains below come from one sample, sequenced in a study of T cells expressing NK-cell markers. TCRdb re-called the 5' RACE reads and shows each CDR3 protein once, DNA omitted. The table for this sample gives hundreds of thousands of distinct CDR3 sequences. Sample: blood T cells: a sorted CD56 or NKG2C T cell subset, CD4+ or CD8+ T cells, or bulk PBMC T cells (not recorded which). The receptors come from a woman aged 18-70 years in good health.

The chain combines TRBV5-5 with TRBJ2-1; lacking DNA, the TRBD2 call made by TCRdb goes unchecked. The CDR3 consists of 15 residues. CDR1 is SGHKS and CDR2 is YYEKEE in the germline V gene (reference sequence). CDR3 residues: CASSLVGGRYNEQFF.

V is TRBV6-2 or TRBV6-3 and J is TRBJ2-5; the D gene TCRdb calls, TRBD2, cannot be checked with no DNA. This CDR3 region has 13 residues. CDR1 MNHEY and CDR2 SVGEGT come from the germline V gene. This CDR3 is CASSYLAEETQYF.

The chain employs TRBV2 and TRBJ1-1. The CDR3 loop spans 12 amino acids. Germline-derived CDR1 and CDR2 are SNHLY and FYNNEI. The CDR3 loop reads CASSDRATEAFF.

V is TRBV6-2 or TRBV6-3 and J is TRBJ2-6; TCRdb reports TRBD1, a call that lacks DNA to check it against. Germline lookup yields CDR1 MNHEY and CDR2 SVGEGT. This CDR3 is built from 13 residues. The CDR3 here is CASIAGGANVLTF.

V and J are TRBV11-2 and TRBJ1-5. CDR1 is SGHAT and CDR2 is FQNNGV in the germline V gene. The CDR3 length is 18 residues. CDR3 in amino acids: CASSLRMAGLRGDQPQHF.

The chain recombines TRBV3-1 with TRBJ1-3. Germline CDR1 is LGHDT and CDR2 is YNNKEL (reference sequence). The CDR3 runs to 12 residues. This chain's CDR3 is CASSQRGNTIYF.

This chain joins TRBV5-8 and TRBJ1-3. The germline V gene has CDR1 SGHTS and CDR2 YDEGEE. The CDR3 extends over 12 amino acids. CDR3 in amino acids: CASSFIGNTIYF.

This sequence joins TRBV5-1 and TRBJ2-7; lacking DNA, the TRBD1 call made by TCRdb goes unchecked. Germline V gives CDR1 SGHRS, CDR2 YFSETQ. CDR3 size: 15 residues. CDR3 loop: CASSLGPLRDHEQYF.

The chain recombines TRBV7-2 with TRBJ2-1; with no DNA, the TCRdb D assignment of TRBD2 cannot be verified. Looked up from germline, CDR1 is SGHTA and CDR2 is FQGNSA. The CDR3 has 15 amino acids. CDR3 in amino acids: CASSLGAGGRSEQFF.

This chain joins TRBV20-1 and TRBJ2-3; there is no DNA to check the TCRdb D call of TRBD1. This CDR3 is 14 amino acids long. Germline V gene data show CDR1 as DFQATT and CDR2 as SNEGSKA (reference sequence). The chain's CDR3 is CSARTGGNTDTQYF.

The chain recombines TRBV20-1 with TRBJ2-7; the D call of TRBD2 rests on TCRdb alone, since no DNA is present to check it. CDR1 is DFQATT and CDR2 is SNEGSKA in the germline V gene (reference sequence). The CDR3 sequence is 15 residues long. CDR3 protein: CSAEGTSETVGEQYF.

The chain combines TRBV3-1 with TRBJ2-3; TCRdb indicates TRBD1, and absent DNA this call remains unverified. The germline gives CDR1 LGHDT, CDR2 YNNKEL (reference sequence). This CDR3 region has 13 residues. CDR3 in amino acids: CASSQRTGITQYF.

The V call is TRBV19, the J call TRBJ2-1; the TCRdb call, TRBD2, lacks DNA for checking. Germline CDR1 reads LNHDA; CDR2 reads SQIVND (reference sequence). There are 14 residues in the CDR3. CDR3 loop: CASRTSGGRHEQFF.

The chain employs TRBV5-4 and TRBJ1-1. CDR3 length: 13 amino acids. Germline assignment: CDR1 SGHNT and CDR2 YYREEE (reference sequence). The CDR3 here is CASSLEWVPEAFF. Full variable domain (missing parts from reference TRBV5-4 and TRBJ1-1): ETGVTQSPTHLIKTRGQQVTLRCSSQSGHNTVSWYQQALGQGPQFIFQYYREEENGRGNFPPRFSGLQFPNYSSELNVNALELDDSALYLCASSLEWVPEAFFGQGTRLTVV.

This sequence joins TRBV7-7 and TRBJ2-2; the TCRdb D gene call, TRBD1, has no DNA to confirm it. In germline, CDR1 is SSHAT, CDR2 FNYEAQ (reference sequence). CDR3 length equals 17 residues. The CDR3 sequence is CASIPYGGQGAGGELFF.

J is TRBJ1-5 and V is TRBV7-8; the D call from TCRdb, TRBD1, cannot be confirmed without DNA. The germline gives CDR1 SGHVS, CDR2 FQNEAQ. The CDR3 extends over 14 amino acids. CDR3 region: CASSPDRFYQPQHF.

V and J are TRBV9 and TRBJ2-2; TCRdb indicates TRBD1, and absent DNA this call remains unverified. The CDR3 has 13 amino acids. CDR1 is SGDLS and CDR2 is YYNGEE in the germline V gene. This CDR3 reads CASSPRPFSELFF.

Here the CDR3 reads CAISEEADSTDTQYF. V and J are TRBV10-3 and TRBJ2-3; TCRdb picks TRBD2, but there is no DNA to check that call. This CDR3 comprises 15 residues. In germline, CDR1 is ENHRY, CDR2 SYGVKD.

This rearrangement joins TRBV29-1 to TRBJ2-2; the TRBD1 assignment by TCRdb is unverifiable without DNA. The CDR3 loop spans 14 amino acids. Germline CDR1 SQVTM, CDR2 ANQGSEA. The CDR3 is CSVGVTGKHGELFF.

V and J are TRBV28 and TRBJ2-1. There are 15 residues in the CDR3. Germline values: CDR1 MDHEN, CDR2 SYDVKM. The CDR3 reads CASSRLGNLDNEQFF. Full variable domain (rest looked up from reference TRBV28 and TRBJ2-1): DVKVTQSSRYLVKRTGEKVFLECVQDMDHENMFWYRQDPGLGLRLIYFSYDVKMKEKGDIPEGYSVSREKKERFSLILESASTNQTSMYLCASSRLGNLDNEQFFGPGTRLTVL.

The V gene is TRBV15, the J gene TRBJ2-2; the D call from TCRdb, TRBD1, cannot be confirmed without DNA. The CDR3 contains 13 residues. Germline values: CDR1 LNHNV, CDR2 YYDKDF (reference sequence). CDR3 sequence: CATRAPGPGELFF.

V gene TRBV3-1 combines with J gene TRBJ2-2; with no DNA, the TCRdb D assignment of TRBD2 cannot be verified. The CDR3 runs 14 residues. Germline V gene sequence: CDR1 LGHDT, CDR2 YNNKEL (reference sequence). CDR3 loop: CASSRRANTGELFF.

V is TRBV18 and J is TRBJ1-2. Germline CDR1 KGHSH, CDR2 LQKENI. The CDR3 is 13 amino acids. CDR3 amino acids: CASSPEQGEGYTF.

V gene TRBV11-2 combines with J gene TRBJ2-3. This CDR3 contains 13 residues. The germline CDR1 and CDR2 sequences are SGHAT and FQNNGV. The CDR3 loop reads CASSLAMGDTQYF. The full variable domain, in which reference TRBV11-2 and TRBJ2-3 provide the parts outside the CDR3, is EAGVAQSPRYKIIEKRQSVAFWCNPISGHATLYWYQQILGQGPKLLIQFQNNGVVDDSQLPKDRFSAERLKGVDSTLKIQPAKLEDSAVYLCASSLAMGDTQYFGPGTRLTVL.

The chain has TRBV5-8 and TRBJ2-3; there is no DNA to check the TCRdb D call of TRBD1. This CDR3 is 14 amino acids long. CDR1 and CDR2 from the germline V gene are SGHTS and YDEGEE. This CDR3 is CASSFGQGGDTQYF.

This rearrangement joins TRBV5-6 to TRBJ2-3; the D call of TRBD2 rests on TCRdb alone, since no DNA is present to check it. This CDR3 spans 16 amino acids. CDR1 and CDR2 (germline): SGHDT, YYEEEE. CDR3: CASRPRLDPATDTQYF.

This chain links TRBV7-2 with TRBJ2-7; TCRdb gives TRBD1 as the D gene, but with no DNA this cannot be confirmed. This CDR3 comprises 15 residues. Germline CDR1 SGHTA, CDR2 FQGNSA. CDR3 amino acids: CASSSAGPLSYEQYF.

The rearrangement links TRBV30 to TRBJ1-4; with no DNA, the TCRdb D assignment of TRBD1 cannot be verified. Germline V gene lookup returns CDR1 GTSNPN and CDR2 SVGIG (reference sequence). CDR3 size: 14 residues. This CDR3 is CAWRRGTGGEKLFF.

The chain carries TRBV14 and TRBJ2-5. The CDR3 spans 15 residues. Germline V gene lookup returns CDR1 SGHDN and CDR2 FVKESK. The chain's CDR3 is CASSQDGRGGETQYF.

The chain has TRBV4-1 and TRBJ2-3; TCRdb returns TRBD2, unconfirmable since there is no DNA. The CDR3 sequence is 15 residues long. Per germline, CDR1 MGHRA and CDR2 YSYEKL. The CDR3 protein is CASSHASSGGDTQYF.

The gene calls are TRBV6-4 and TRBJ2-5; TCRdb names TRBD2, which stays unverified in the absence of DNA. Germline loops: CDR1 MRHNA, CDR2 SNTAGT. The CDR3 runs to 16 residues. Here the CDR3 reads CASSDSLAGFQETQYF.

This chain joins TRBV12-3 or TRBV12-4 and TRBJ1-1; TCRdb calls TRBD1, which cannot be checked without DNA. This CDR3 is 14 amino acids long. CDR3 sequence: CASSLDRPNTEAFF.